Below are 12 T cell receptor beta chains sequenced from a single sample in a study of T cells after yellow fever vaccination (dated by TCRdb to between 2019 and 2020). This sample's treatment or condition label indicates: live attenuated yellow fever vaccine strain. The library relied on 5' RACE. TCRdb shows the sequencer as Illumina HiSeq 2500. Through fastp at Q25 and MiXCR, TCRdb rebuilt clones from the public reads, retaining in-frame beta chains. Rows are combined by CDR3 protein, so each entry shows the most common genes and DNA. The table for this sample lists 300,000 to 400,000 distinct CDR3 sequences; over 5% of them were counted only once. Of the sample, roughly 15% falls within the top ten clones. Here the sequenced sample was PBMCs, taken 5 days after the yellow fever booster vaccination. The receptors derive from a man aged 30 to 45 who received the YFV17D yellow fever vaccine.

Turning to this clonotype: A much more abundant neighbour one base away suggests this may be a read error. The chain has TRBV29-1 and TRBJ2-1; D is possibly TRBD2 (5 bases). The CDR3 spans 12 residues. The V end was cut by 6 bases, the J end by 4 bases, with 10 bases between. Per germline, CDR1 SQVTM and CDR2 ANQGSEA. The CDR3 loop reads CSVRGTYNEQFF. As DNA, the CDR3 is TGCAGCGTCCGGGGTACATACAATGAGCAGTTCTTC.

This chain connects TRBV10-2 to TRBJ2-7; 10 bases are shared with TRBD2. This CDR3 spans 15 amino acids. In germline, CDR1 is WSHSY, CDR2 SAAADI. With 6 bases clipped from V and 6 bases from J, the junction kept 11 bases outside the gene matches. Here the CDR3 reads CASRETASGSREQYF. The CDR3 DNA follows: TGCGCCAGCAGGGAAACAGCTAGCGGGAGTCGCGAGCAGTACTTC.

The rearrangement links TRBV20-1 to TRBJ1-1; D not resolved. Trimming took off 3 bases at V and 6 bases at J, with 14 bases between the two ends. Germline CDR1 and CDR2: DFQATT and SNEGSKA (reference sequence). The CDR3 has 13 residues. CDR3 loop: CSASLGFYAEAFF. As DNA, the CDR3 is TGCAGTGCTAGTCTAGGGTTTTACGCTGAAGCTTTCTTT.

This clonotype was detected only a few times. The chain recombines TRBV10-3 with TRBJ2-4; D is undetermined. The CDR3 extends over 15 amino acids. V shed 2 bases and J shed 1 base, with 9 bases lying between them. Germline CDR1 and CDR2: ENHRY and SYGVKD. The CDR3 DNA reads TGTGCCATCAGTGAGCGGAGTGGGGCCAAAAACATTCAGTACTTC. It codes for CAISERSGAKNIQYF.

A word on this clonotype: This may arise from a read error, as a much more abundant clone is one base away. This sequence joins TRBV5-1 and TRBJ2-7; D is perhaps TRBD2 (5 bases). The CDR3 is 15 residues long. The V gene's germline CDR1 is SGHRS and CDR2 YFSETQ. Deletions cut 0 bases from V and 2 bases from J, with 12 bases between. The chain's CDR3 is CASSLEEGTTYEQYF. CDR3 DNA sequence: TGCGCCAGCAGCTTGGAAGAGGGCACAACCTACGAGCAGTACTTC.

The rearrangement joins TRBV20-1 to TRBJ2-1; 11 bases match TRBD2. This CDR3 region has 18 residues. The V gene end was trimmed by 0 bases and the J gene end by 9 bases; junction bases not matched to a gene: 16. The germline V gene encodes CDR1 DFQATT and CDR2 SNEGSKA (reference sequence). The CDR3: CSARDVASGRPRASEQFF. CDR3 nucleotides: TGCAGTGCTAGAGATGTGGCTAGCGGGAGGCCCCGCGCGTCTGAGCAGTTCTTC.

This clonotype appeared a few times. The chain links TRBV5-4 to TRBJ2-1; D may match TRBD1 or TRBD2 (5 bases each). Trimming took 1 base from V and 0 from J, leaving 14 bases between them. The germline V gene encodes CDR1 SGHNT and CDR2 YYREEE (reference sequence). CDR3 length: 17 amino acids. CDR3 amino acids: CASSLRGVRSSYNEQFF. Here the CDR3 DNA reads TGTGCCAGCAGCTTGCGAGGGGTTCGGAGCTCCTACAATGAGCAGTTCTTC.

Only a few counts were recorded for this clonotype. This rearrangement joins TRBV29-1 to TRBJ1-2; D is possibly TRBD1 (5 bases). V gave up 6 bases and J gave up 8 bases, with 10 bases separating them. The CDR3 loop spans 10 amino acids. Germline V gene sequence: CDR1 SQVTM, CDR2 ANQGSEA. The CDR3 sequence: CSVRDAGYTF. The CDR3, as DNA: TGCAGCGTCCGGGACGCCGGCTACACCTTC.

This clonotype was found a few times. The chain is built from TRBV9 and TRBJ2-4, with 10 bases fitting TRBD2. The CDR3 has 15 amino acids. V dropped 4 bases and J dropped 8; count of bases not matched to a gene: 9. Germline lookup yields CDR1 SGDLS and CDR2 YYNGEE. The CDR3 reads CASSPSPGLAHIQYF. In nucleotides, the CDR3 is TGTGCCAGCAGCCCCTCCCCGGGACTAGCGCACATTCAGTACTTC.

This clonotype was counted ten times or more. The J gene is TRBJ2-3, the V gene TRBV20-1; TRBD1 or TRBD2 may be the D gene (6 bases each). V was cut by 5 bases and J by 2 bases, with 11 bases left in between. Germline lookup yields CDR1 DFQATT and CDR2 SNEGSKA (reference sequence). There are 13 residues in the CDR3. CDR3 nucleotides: TGCAGTGCTCTTGGGGGGCTCACAGATACGCAGTATTTT. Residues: CSALGGLTDTQYF.

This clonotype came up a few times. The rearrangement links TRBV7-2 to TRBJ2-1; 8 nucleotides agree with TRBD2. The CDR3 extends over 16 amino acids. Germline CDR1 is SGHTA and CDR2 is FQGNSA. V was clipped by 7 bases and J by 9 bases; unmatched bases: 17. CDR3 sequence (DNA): TGTGCCAGCACCGGGGGGGGGACTCATGGGAGGGGTGAGCAGTTCTTC. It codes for CASTGGGTHGRGEQFF.

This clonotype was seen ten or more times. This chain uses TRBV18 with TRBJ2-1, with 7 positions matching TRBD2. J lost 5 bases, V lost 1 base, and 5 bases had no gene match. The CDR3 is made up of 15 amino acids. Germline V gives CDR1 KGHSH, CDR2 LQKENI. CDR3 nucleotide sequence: TGTGCCAGCTCACCACAGGGACTACCTAACAATGAGCAGTTCTTC. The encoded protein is CASSPQGLPNNEQFF.